The 6 T cell receptor beta chains below all came from one sample that was sequenced in a study of blood T cell repertoires in COVID-19. Some clones are missing from TCRdb's copy, which holds only in-frame ones; the method was immunoSEQ multiplex PCR. The sample lists under 60,000 clones, roughly 87% occurring once. Material for sequencing was peripheral blood. The receptors originated from a human donor with acute or convalescent COVID-19. The donor label of this sample is uncertain.

This rearrangement joins TRBV5-1 to TRBJ2-1; 7 bases are a match to TRBD1. Germline V gene data show CDR1 as SGHRS and CDR2 as YFSETQ. The V and J ends lost 0 bases and 4 bases, in that order; junction bases with no gene match: 4. CDR3 size: 15 residues. For the CDR3, the DNA is TGCGCCAGCAGCTTGGTAGGGACAGAATACAATGAGCAGTTCTTC. Its translation is CASSLVGTEYNEQFF.

This chain connects TRBV27 to TRBJ1-2, with TRBD1 matching over 10 bases. Germline V gene data show CDR1 as MNHEY and CDR2 as SMNVEV (reference sequence). V lost 1 base and J lost 2; bases outside the gene matches: 1. The CDR3 has 15 amino acids. CDR3 DNA: TGTGCCAGCAGTTTATGGGGACAGGGGAACTATGGCTACACCTTC. This encodes CASSLWGQGNYGYTF.

The chain employs TRBV4-2 and TRBJ1-4; TRBD1 matches 8 bases. CDR3 length: 14 residues. Germline values: CDR1 LGHNA, CDR2 YNFKEQ. V trimming: 3 bases; J trimming: 8 bases; junction bases outside the gene matches: 5. The CDR3 region is CASSQTGVGEKLFF. CDR3 nucleotides: TGTGCCAGCAGCCAGACAGGGGTTGGGGAAAAACTGTTTTTT.

The rearrangement links TRBV30 to TRBJ2-7; tentative D call: TRBD1 (6 bases). Trimming cost V 3 bases and J 12 bases, with 21 bases left between them. Germline V gene sequence: CDR1 GTSNPN, CDR2 SVGIG (reference sequence). The CDR3 has 13 amino acids. The CDR3 coding sequence is TGTGCCTGGAGCCACAGGGCAGCTAGGGTTTTGTACGTC. It specifies CAWSHRAARVLYV.

V is TRBV19 and J is TRBJ1-2; D is ambiguous. Trimming removed 7 bases from V and 2 bases from J, with 20 bases in between. CDR3 length: 16 residues. Germline V gene lookup returns CDR1 LNHDA and CDR2 SQIVND (reference sequence). CDR3 in DNA: TGTGCCAGTAAGCCCAGGTTTCAAGCAGGCAACTATGGCTACACCTTC. It yields the protein CASKPRFQAGNYGYTF.

V and J are TRBV6-5 and TRBJ1-3; D unclear. The germline gives CDR1 MNHEY, CDR2 SVGAGI. V dropped 0 bases and J dropped 0 bases, with 6 bases sitting between them. CDR3 size: 15 residues. The CDR3 reads CASSYSRVSGNTIYF. The CDR3 coding sequence is TGTGCCAGCAGTTACTCGCGAGTCTCTGGAAACACCATATATTTT.